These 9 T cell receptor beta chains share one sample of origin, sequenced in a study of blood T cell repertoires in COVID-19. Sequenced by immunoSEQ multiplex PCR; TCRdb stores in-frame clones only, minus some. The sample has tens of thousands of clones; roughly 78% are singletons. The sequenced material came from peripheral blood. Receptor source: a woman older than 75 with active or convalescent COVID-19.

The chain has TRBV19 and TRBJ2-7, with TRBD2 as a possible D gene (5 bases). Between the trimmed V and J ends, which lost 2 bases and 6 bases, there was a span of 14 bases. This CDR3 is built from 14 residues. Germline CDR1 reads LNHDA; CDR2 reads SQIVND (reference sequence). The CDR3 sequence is CASSIPGVLSEQYF. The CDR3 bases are TGTGCCAGTAGTATACCCGGGGTACTATCCGAGCAGTACTTC.

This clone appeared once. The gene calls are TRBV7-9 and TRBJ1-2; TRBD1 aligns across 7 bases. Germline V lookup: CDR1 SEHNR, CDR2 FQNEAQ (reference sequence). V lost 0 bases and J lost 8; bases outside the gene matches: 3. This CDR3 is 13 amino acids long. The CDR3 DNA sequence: TGTGCCAGCAGCTTAGCAGGGGGCGGCGGCTACACCTTC. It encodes CASSLAGGGGYTF.

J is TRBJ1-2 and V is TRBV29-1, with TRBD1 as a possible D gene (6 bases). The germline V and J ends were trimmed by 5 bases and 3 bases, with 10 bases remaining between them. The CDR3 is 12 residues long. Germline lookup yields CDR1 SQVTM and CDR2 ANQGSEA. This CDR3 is CSVSQGYYGYTF. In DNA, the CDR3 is TGCAGCGTTTCTCAGGGGTACTATGGCTACACCTTC.

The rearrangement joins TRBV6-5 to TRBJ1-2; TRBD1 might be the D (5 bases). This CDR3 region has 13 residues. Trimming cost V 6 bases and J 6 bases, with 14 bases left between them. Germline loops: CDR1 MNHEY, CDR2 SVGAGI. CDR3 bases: TGTGCCAGCAGGCCACTCAGGGTTGATGGCTACACCTTC. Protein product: CASRPLRVDGYTF.

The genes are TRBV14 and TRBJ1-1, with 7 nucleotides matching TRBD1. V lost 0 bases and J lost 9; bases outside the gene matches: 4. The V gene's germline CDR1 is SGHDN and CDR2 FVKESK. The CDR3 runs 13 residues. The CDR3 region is CASSQDWRGQAFF. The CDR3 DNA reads TGTGCCAGCAGCCAAGATTGGAGGGGGCAAGCTTTCTTT.

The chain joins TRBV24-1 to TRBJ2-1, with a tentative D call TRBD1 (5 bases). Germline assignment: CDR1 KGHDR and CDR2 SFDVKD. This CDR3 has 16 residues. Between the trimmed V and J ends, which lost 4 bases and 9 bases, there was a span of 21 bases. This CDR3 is CATSDSRTQRGGEQFF. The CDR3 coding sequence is TGTGCCACCAGTGACTCGCGGACCCAAAGGGGCGGTGAGCAGTTCTTC.

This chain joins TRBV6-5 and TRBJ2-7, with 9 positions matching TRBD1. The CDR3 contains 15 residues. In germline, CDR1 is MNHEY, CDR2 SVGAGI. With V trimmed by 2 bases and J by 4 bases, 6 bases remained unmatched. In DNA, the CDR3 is TGTGCCAGCAGTTACGATGGACAGGGGCGGTACGAGCAGTACTTC. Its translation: CASSYDGQGRYEQYF.

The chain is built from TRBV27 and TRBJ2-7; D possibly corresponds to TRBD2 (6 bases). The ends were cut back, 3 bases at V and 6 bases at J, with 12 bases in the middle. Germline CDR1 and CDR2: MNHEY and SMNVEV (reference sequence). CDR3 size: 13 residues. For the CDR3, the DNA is TGTGCCAGCAGTTTTGGGGGGTGGGGCGAGCAGTACTTC. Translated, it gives CASSFGGWGEQYF.

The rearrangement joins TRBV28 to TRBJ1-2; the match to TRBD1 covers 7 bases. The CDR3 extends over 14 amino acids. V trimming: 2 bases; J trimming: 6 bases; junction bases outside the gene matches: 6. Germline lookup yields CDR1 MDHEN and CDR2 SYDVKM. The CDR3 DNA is TGTGCCAGCAGTTTACTCGTGACAGGGAATGGCTACACCTTC. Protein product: CASSLLVTGNGYTF.